These 18 T cell receptor beta chains came from one sample sequenced in a study of blood T cell repertoires in COVID-19 (dated by TCRdb to about 2020). Library preparation used the immunoSEQ multiplex PCR assay. TCRdb holds this immuneACCESS table with in-frame rearrangements only. Some clones are missing; in checked studies, unresolved V genes explain under half, and the rest has no known cause. The sample records over 300,000 clones, 87% of which are singletons. The ten largest clones take up approximately 5% of the sample. Material: PBMCs or T cells enriched from blood (not recorded which). Receptors originate from a woman aged 30 to 39 who had recovered from COVID-19.

The J gene is TRBJ1-6, the V gene TRBV11-2; no clear D gene. Between the trimmed V and J ends, which lost 7 bases and 4 bases, there was a span of 11 bases. CDR3 size: 14 residues. Germline V lookup: CDR1 SGHAT, CDR2 FQNNGV. CDR3 sequence reads: CASTERGYNSPLHF. The CDR3 DNA follows: TGTGCCAGCACCGAACGCGGTTATAATTCACCCCTCCACTTT.

This clone was seen only a few times. The CDR3 sequence: CASSSGAYEQYF. The CDR3 nucleotides read TGTGCCAGCAGCTCCGGGGCCTACGAGCAGTACTTC. This chain uses TRBV7-2 with TRBJ2-7, with D perhaps TRBD2 (5 bases). From germline, CDR1 is SGHTA and CDR2 FQGNSA. V was pared by 4 bases and J by 2 bases, with 6 bases between. This CDR3 spans 12 amino acids. Combining the CDR3 with reference TRBV7-2 and TRBJ2-7 gives the whole variable domain GAGVSQSPSNKVTEKGKDVELRCDPISGHTALYWYRQSLGQGLEFLIYFQGNSAPDKSGLPSDRFSAERTGGSVSTLTIQRTQQEDSAVYLCASSSGAYEQYFGPGTRLTVT.

The gene calls are TRBV18 and TRBJ1-3, with a weak D call TRBD1 (6 bases). Germline CDR1 is KGHSH and CDR2 is LQKENI. CDR3 length: 15 residues. V dropped 1 base and J dropped 0 bases, with 7 bases sitting between them. CDR3: CASSPQGVSGNTIYF. CDR3 nucleotides: TGTGCCAGCTCACCACAGGGGGTCTCTGGAAACACCATATATTTT.

The chain couples TRBV7-3 to TRBJ2-7, with 7 bases lining up with TRBD1. The CDR3 extends over 15 amino acids. Unmatched junction bases numbered 8, after V lost 2 bases and J lost 4 bases. The V gene's germline CDR1 is SGHTA and CDR2 FQGTGA. CDR3 region: CASSLAAQGEYEQYF. CDR3 nucleotide sequence: TGTGCCAGCAGCTTAGCAGCTCAGGGGGAATACGAGCAGTACTTC.

V is TRBV5-1 and J is TRBJ2-5; D possibly corresponds to TRBD2 (5 bases). CDR1 and CDR2 (germline): SGHRS, YFSETQ. This CDR3 is built from 17 residues. Trimming cost V 4 bases and J 2 bases, with 21 bases left between them. Here the CDR3 DNA reads TGCGCCAGCAGCGGGAGCGTCTCGGTGGAGACACAAGAGACCCAGTACTTC. Translation: CASSGSVSVETQETQYF.

The chain has TRBV12-5 and TRBJ2-6, with TRBD1 matching over 9 bases. The CDR3 totals 18 residues. V lost 3 bases and J lost 0; bases outside the gene matches: 6. CDR1 and CDR2 from the germline V gene are LGHNT and FRNRAP. The CDR3 region is CASGFGTGTSSGANVLTF. In DNA form, the CDR3 reads TGTGCTAGTGGTTTTGGGACAGGGACCAGCTCTGGGGCCAACGTCCTGACTTTC.

CDR3 coding DNA: TGTGCCAGCTCCCCGGCGGGGGGCCTCTCCTACGAGCAGTACTTC. Protein sequence: CASSPAGGLSYEQYF. The J gene is TRBJ2-7, the V gene TRBV7-9; 8 nucleotides align to TRBD2. The CDR3 loop spans 15 amino acids. V trimming: 8 bases; J trimming: 0 bases; junction bases outside the gene matches: 9. Germline assignment: CDR1 SEHNR and CDR2 FQNEAQ (reference sequence).

The chain recombines TRBV7-2 with TRBJ2-2; 8 bases are a match to TRBD1. Trimming at V came to 6 bases and at J to 5 bases, leaving 8 bases not matched to a gene. The CDR3 totals 15 residues. Germline V lookup: CDR1 SGHTA, CDR2 FQGNSA. CDR3 in amino acids: CASRPGQGQTGELFF. The CDR3, as DNA: TGTGCCAGCAGACCCGGACAGGGACAGACCGGGGAGCTGTTTTTT.

The chain recombines TRBV19 with TRBJ1-2; D is possibly TRBD1 (5 bases). The CDR3 consists of 14 residues. V lost 3 bases, J lost 0 bases, and 8 bases lay in between. Germline values: CDR1 LNHDA, CDR2 SQIVND (reference sequence). CDR3 in DNA: TGTGCCAGTAGTATGGGGGGGGCTAACTATGGCTACACCTTC. It translates to CASSMGGANYGYTF.

CDR3 bases: TGTGCCAGCAGCTTAGGAGGGCCAGGGGCCCTCTGGGAGCCCCAGCATTTT. This translates into CASSLGGPGALWEPQHF. The rearrangement links TRBV7-2 to TRBJ1-5; possibly TRBD1 for D (6 bases). The V end was cut by 1 base, the J end by 8 bases, with 21 bases between. CDR3 length: 17 amino acids. The germline V gene has CDR1 SGHTA and CDR2 FQGNSA.

The chain joins TRBV29-1 to TRBJ1-2, with a possible D match to TRBD1 (6 bases). Trimming shortened V by 7 bases and J by 1 base, and 13 bases separated the two germline ends. CDR1 is SQVTM, CDR2 ANQGSEA, per germline. CDR3 size: 13 residues. The CDR3 bases are TGCAGCGCTCGACAGGTCAATAACTATGGCTACACCTTC. This codes for CSARQVNNYGYTF.

This chain links TRBV10-1 with TRBJ2-2, with unresolved D. The CDR3 spans 16 residues. Trimming took 3 bases from V and 8 from J, leaving 19 bases between them. CDR1 is WNHNN, CDR2 SYGVQD, per germline (reference sequence). CDR3 DNA sequence: TGCGCCAGCAGTGACTCTCATGGGCCGGTCGGAGGGGAGCTGTTTTTT. It yields the protein CASSDSHGPVGGELFF.

The genes are TRBV7-6 and TRBJ2-2; weak D call: TRBD1 (6 bases). CDR1 and CDR2 (germline): SGHVS, FNYEAQ. V was shortened by 1 base and J by 6 bases, with 12 bases between the two germline ends. This CDR3 spans 15 amino acids. The DNA for the CDR3 is TGTGCCAGCAGCTTAGGGGCAGGGGACGCCGGGGAGCTGTTTTTT. Translation gives CASSLGAGDAGELFF.

The chain is built from TRBV27 and TRBJ2-5; D is uncertain. This CDR3 is built from 14 residues. The V and J ends lost 6 bases and 1 base respectively, with 12 bases between them. CDR1 and CDR2 (germline): MNHEY, SMNVEV (reference sequence). The CDR3 region has the DNA TGTGCCAGCAGCCCTGGGTGGGCCCAAGAGACCCAGTACTTC. Translated, it gives CASSPGWAQETQYF.

The chain links TRBV5-1 to TRBJ2-3, with TRBD1 matching 8 bases. Germline-derived CDR1 and CDR2 are SGHRS and YFSETQ. This CDR3 has 15 amino acids. With 4 bases clipped from V and 0 bases from J, the junction kept 4 bases outside the gene matches. This CDR3 reads CASSRTGPSTDTQYF. The CDR3 DNA follows: TGCGCCAGCAGCCGGACAGGGCCTAGCACAGATACGCAGTATTTT.

This clone has a single count. V gene TRBV3-1 (or the pseudogene TRBV3-2) combines with J gene TRBJ1-2; D perhaps matches TRBD1 (5 bases). Looked up from germline, CDR1 is LGHDT and CDR2 is YNNKEL (reference sequence). Trimming shortened V by 1 base and J by 4 bases, and 13 bases separated the two germline ends. This CDR3 spans 15 amino acids. The CDR3 is CASSQGGVGIYGYTF. The CDR3 coding sequence is TGTGCCAGCAGCCAAGGGGGGGTCGGCATCTATGGCTACACCTTC.

This sequence joins TRBV9 and TRBJ1-3, with D possibly matching TRBD1 (6 bases). Germline V gives CDR1 SGDLS, CDR2 YYNGEE. CDR3 size: 16 residues. V was clipped by 4 bases and J by 0 bases, with 14 bases between them. The CDR3 sequence: CASSLRLQGSGNTIYF. CDR3 nucleotide sequence: TGTGCCAGCAGCTTACGATTACAGGGCTCTGGAAACACCATATATTTT.

This clone appeared once. V usage is TRBV2 and J usage is TRBJ2-4; D is possibly TRBD2 (6 bases). This CDR3 spans 14 amino acids. V gave up 2 bases and J gave up 6 bases, with 11 bases separating them. Germline CDR1 and CDR2: SNHLY and FYNNEI. CDR3 nucleotides: TGTGCCAGCAGTGAAATCGGAGGGTTAAACATTCAGTACTTC. Its translation is CASSEIGGLNIQYF.